This T cell receptor beta chain was sequenced in a study of radiation and T cells in renal cell carcinoma. Turning to the study itself: Nephrectomy followed 15 Gy stereotactic body radiation by 4 weeks.

This clone was counted many times. The antigen is undetermined. Produced via immunoSEQ multiplex PCR; TCRdb's table is partial and in-frame only. Counted here are roughly 49,000 clones, roughly 80% occurring once; the ten biggest clones make up approximately 28%. Time point defined: blood 2 weeks post-SBRT. As to treatment: 15 Gy SBRT to primary tumor, nephrectomy 4 weeks later. The patient's renal cell carcinoma had clear cell pathology. Study-wide results and caveats: From baseline, blood top tumor clonotypes peaked at 2 weeks post-radiation. Without pretreatment biopsies, baseline tumor clonotype presence was undetermined.

Germline CDR1 and CDR2: SEHNR and FQNEAQ (reference sequence). Unmatched junction bases numbered 5, after V lost 5 bases and J lost 5 bases. This CDR3 has 13 residues. Material: blood, obtained from a patient whose treatment included radiotherapy and nephrectomy. The chain uses TRBV7-9 and TRBJ1-1, with TRBD1 matching over 7 bases. This clonotype was sampled from a woman in her 70s with renal cell carcinoma. CDR3 protein: CASSRQGGTEAFF. The DNA for the CDR3 is TGTGCCAGCAGCAGACAGGGAGGTACTGAAGCTTTCTTT.